This T cell receptor (beta chain) was sequenced in a study of shared T cell receptors in the human thymus (TCRdb year 2021). Turning to the overall study: The study investigated the way shared, self-reactive T-cell receptor alpha chains are produced in the human thymus.

The library was built by means of the immunoSEQ multiplex PCR assay. In TCRdb, the immuneACCESS table is reduced to in-frame sequences with V and J assigned. These tables do not hold every clone; where another copy was compared, an unresolved V gene accounts for under half, and the others remain unexplained. The sample records just under 550,000 clones, about 80% of which are singletons. About 0.013% of the sample belongs to the ten largest clones. About this clone itself: The clone's antigen remains unknown. The sample holds no much larger clone one base away, and base qualities are not on file.

The junction carries 7 bases between V and J, which are trimmed by 1 base and 1 base respectively. CDR1 SNHLY and CDR2 FYNNEI were looked up in the germline V gene. From the cysteine through the phenylalanine, the CDR3 covers 14 amino acids. Only the CDR3 portion is preserved as DNA: 42 bases, with reading frame beginning at the first base. This same sample was also part of a study on human thymus T cells. The second study's authors report: Donors were immunologically healthy infants undergoing open corrective cardiac surgery for congenital heart defects in Finland. Thymus tissue was collected as surgical resects that were removed during corrective cardiac surgery. Both the thymic and the peripheral blood repertoires appeared to show biased V and J gene segment usage. Highly overlapping thymic TCR repertoires among unrelated individuals were reported in the related research. The study characterized TCR alpha and beta repertoires from roughly 8 infant thymus samples and a few related peripheral blood samples. The infant donors were roughly 7 to 250 days old, and the cohort included six or seven males and two females. After being mechanically released from the tissue, thymocytes were kept at -70 degrees C in pellets of about 8.5-32 million cells. A QIAsymphony instrument was used to extract genomic DNA from frozen cell pellets. The immunoSEQ multiplex PCR assay was used to amplify the TCRB and TCRAD loci from a standardized quantity of quality-controlled genomic DNA. The amplicons spanned the V(D)J region and were long enough to cover the CDR3 and allow V and J genes to be identified. Amplicon sequencing was performed on an Illumina platform through the commercial immunoSEQ service. Primer bias and sequencing errors were corrected as previously described, and TCRAD and TCRB definitions were based on the IMGT database. Analysis of the repertoires was done with immunoSEQ Analyzer 3.0 and VDJTools and included basic statistics, V/J segment usage, diversity estimates, rarefaction and pairwise overlap. To estimate diversity, the Chao1, ChaoE, Efron-Thisted, Shannon and inverse Simpson indices were applied, and diversity was also estimated on datasets down-sampled to the smallest sample. For repertoire overlap, CDR3 nucleotide sequence, V gene and J gene had to match strictly, and clustering was done by Jaccard-based multidimensional scaling. On average, roughly 850,000 unique TCRB clonotypes were obtained from thymus samples, compared with some 84,000 from blood samples.

Sample: thymocytes. The receptor was isolated from a boy under three years old with a congenital heart defect. Donor details come from another sample of the same person, matched by shared clones. The V and J genes are TRBV2 and TRBJ1-1; the D segment cannot be called with confidence. CDR3 reads: CASSEVPWNTEAFF. In nucleotide form, the sequence is TGTGCCAGCAGTGAAGTCCCGTGGAACACTGAAGCTTTCTTT.